This T cell receptor (beta chain) emerged from a study of blood T cells in healthy people across ages. Regarding the study as a whole: A greater number of naive CD4+ cells and higher diversity distinguished long-lived donors from aged donors.

Through a sample-barcoded 5' primer and a J-beta primer mix, a second PCR was run for roughly 7 to 11 cycles. Any given sample supplied a minimum of 3 million CDR3-containing paired-end reads. Via MiXCR, TCRdb re-called the 5' RACE reads, giving one row per CDR3 protein. This sample has approximately 290,000 distinct CDR3 sequences, with roughly 26% found just once. Sample donors were healthy Caucasian individuals that came from Russia, aged about 6 to 100. Each sample yielded at least 6 million isolated PBMCs. This clonotype showed up just a few times. The antigen is unknown. Sequenced sample: blood. The sequence derives from a woman in her 70s in good health.

The CDR3 spells CASSVGKLRDTQYF. In nucleotides, the CDR3 is TGTGCCAGCAGCGTAGGGAAGCTACGAGATACGCAGTATTTT. The chain has TRBV9 and TRBJ2-3; D remains unclear. Trimming cost V 0 bases and J 5 bases, with 10 bases left between them. The CDR3 totals 14 residues. Germline V lookup: CDR1 SGDLS, CDR2 YYNGEE.